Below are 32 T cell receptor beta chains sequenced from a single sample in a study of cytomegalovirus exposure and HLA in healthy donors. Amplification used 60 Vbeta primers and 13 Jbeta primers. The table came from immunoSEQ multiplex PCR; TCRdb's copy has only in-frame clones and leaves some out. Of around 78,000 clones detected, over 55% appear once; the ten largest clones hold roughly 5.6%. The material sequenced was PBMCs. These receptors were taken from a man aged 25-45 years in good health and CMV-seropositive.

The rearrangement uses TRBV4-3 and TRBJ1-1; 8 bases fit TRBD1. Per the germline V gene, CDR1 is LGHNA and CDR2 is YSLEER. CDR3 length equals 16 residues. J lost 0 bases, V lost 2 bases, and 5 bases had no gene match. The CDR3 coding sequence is TGCGCCAGCAGCCAACGACAGGGGTCCATGAACACTGAAGCTTTCTTT. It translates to CASSQRQGSMNTEAFF.

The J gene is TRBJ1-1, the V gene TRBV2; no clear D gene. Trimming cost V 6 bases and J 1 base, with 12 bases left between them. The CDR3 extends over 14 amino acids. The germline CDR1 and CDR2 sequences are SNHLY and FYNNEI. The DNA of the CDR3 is TGTGCCAGCAGACCTGACCGACAGAACACTGAAGCTTTCTTT. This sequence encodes CASRPDRQNTEAFF.

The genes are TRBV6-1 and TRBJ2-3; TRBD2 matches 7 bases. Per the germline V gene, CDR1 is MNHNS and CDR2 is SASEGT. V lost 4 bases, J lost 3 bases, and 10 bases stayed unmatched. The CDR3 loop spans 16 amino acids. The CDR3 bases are TGTGCCAGCAGTGGCCCTAGCGGCACTGCAACAGATACGCAGTATTTT. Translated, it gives CASSGPSGTATDTQYF.

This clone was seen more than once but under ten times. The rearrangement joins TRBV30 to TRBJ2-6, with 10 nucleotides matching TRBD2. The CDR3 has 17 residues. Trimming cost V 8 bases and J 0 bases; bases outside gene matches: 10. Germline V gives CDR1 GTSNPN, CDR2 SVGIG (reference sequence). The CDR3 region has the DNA TGTGCCGGAGACCCTAGCGGGGGAATCTCTGGGGCCAACGTCCTGACTTTC. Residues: CAGDPSGGISGANVLTF.

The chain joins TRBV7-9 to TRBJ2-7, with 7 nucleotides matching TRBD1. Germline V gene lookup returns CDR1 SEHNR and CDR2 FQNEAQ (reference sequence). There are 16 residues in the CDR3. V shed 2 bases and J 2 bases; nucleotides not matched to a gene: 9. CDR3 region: CASSLIGQEKTYEQYF. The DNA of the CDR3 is TGTGCCAGCAGCTTAATCGGACAGGAAAAAACCTACGAGCAGTACTTC.

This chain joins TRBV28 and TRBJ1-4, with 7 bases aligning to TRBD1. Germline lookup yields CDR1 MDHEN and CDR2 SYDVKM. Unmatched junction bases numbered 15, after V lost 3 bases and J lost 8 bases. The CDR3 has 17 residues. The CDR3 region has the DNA TGTGCCAGCAGTTTCTCTTTCCGGGACAGACTTGGGGAAAAACTGTTTTTT. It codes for CASSFSFRDRLGEKLFF. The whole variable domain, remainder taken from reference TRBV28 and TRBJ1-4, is DVKVTQSSRYLVKRTGEKVFLECVQDMDHENMFWYRQDPGLGLRLIYFSYDVKMKEKGDIPEGYSVSREKKERFSLILESASTNQTSMYLCASSFSFRDRLGEKLFFGSGTQLSVL.

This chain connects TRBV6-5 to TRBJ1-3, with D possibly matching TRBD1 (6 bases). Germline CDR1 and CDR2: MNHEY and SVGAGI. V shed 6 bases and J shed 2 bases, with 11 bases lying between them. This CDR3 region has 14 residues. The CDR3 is CASRPTGTGNTIYF. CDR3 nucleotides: TGTGCCAGCAGACCCACAGGGACTGGAAACACCATATATTTT.

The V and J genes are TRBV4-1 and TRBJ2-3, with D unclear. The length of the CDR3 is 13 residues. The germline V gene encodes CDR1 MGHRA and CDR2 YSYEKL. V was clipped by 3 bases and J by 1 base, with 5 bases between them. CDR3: CASSHRGTDTQYF. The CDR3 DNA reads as TGCGCCAGCAGCCATCGAGGCACAGATACGCAGTATTTT.

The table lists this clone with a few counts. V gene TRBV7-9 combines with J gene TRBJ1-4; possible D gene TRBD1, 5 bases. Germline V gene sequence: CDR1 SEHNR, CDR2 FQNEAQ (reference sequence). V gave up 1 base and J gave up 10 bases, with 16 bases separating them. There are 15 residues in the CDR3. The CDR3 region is CASSLDIDSGAKLFF. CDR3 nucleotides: TGTGCCAGCAGCTTAGATATCGACAGCGGGGCAAAACTGTTTTTT.

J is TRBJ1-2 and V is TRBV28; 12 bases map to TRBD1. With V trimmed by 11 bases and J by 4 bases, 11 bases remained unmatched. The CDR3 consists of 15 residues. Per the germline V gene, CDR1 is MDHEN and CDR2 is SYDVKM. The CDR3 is CAVARDRGPGYGYTF. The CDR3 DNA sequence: TGTGCCGTAGCCCGGGACAGGGGGCCTGGCTATGGCTACACCTTC.

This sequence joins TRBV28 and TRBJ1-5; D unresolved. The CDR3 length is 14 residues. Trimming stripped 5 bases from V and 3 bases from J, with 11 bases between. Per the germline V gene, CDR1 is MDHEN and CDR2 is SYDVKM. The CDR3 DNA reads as TGTGCCAGCAGTCGAGGACTGCACAATCAGCCCCAGCATTTT. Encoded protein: CASSRGLHNQPQHF.

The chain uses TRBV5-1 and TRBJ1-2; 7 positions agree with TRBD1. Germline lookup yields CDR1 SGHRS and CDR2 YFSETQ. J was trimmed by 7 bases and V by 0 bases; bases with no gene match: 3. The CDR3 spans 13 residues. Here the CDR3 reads CASSLAEGAGYTF. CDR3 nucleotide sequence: TGCGCCAGCAGCTTGGCGGAGGGGGCTGGCTACACCTTC.

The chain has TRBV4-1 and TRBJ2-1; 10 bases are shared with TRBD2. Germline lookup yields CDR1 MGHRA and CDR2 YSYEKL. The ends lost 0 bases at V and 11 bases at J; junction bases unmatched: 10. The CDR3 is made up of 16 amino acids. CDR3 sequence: CASSQDVASGRYQQFF. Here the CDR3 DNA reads TGCGCCAGCAGCCAAGATGTCGCTAGCGGGAGATACCAGCAGTTCTTC.

For the CDR3, the DNA is TGTGCCAGCAGCGTCCGACAGGACCCCGTCTATGGCTACACCTTC. This codes for CASSVRQDPVYGYTF. This chain joins TRBV9 and TRBJ1-2; D possibly corresponds to TRBD1 (6 bases). Germline V gene lookup returns CDR1 SGDLS and CDR2 YYNGEE. The CDR3 has 15 amino acids. The ends were cut back, 2 bases at V and 4 bases at J, with 15 bases in the middle.

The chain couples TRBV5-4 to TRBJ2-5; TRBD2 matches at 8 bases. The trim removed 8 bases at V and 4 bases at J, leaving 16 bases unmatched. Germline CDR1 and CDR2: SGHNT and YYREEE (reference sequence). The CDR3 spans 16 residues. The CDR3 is CASRKSSGTMVETQYF. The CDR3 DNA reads TGTGCCAGTAGAAAGAGTAGCGGGACAATGGTAGAGACCCAGTACTTC. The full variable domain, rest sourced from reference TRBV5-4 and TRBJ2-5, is ETGVTQSPTHLIKTRGQQVTLRCSSQSGHNTVSWYQQALGQGPQFIFQYYREEENGRGNFPPRFSGLQFPNYSSELNVNALELDDSALYLCASRKSSGTMVETQYFGPGTRLLVL.

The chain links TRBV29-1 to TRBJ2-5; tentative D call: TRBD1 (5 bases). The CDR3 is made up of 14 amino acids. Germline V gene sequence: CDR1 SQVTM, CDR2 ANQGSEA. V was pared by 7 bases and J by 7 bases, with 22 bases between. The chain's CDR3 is CSALGSGRQGTQYF. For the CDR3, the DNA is TGCAGCGCCCTGGGATCTGGGCGTCAGGGGACCCAGTACTTC.

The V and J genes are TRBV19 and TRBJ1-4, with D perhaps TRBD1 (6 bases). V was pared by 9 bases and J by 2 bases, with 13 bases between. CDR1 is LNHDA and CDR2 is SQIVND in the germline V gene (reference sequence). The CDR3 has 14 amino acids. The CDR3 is CASSATGTNEKLFF. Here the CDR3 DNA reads TGTGCCAGCAGCGCGACAGGCACTAATGAAAAACTGTTTTTT.

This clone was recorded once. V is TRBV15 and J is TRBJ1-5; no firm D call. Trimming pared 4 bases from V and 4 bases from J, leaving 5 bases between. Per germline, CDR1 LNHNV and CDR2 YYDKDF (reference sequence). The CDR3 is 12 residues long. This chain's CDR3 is CATSTGNQPQHF. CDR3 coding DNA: TGTGCCACCAGCACCGGGAATCAGCCCCAGCATTTT.

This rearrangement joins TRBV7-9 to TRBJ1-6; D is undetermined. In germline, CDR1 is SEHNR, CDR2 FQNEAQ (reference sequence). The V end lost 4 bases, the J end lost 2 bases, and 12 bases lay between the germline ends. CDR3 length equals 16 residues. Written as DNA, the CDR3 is TGTGCCAGCAGCTCAACCCGGTTAACCTATAATTCACCCCTCCACTTT. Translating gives CASSSTRLTYNSPLHF.

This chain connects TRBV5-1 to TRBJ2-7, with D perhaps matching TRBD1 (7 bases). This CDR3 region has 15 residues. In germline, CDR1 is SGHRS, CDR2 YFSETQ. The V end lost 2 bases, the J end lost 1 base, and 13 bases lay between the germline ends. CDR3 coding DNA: TGCGCCAGCAGCTTATCAGGGGGGAGATCCTACGAGCAGTACTTC. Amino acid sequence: CASSLSGGRSYEQYF.

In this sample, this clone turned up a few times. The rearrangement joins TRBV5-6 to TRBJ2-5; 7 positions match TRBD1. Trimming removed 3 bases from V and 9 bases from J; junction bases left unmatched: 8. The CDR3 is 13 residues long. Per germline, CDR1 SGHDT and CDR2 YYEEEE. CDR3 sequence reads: CASSSNIQGAQYF. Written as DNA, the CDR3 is TGTGCCAGCAGCTCCAACATCCAGGGGGCCCAGTACTTC. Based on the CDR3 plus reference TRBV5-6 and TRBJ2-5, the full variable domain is DAGVTQSPTHLIKTRGQQVTLRCSPKSGHDTVSWYQQALGQGPQFIFQYYEEEERQRGNFPDRFSGHQFPNYSSELNVNALLLGDSALYLCASSSNIQGAQYFGPGTRLLVL.

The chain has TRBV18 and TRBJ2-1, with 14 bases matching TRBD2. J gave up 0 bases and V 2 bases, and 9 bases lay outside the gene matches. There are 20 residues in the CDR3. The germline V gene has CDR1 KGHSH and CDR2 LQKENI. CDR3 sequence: CASSPSRTSGRKSSYNEQFF. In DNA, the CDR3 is TGTGCCAGCTCACCATCTCGGACTAGCGGGAGGAAAAGCTCCTACAATGAGCAGTTCTTC.

For the CDR3, the DNA is TGTGCCAGCAGTGCATACAGCCGTTCTAGCAATCAGCCCCAGCATTTT. Translated, it gives CASSAYSRSSNQPQHF. The gene calls are TRBV6-1 and TRBJ1-5; no firm D call. The CDR3 runs 16 residues. The germline V and J ends were trimmed by 4 bases and 0 bases, with 13 bases remaining between them. Germline-derived CDR1 and CDR2 are MNHNS and SASEGT.

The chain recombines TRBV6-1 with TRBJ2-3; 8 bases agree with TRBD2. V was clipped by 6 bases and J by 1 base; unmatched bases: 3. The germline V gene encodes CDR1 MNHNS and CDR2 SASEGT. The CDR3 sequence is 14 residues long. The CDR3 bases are TGTGCCAGCAGGGAGACTAGCGGCACAGATACGCAGTATTTT. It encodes CASRETSGTDTQYF.

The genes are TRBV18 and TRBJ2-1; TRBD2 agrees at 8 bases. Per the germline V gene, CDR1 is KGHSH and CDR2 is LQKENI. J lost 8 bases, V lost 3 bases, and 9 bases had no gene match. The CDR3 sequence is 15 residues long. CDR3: CASSPRLASSHEQFF. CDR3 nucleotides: TGTGCCAGCTCACCTCGACTAGCGAGTTCGCATGAGCAGTTCTTC. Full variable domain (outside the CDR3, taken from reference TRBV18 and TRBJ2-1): NAGVMQNPRHLVRRRGQEARLRCSPMKGHSHVYWYRQLPEEGLKFMVYLQKENIIDESGMPKERFSAEFPKEGPSILRIQQVVRGDSAAYFCASSPRLASSHEQFFGPGTRLTVL.

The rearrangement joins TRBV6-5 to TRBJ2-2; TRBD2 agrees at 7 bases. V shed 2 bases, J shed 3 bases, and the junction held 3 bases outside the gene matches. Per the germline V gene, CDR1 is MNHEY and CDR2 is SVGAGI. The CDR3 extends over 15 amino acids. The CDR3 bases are TGTGCCAGCAGTTACGACGCGGGGGACACCGGGGAGCTGTTTTTT. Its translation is CASSYDAGDTGELFF.

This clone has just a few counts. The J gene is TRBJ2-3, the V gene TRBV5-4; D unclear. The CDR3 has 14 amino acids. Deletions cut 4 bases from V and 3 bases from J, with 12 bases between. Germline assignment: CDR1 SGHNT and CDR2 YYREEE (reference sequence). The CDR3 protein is CASSPTSETDTQYF. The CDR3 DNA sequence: TGTGCCAGCAGCCCCACAAGCGAGACAGATACGCAGTATTTT.

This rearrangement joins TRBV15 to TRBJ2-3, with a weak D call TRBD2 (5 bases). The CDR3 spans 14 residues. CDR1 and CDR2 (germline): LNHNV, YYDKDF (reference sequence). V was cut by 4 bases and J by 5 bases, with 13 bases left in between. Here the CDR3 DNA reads TGTGCCACCAGCAATGAGGGAAAGGGAGATACGCAGTATTTT. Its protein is CATSNEGKGDTQYF.

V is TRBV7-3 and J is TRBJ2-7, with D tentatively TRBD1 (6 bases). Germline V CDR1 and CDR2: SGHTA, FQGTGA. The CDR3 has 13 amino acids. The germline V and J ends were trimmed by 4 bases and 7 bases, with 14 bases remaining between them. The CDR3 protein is CASSSQSGTEQYF. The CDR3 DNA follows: TGTGCCAGCAGCTCACAATCCGGGACAGAGCAGTACTTC.

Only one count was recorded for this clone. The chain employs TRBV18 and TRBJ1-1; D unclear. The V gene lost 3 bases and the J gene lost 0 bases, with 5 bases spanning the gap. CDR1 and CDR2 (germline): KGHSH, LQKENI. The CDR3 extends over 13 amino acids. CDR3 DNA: TGTGCCAGCTCACCCTTTATGAACACTGAAGCTTTCTTT. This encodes CASSPFMNTEAFF.

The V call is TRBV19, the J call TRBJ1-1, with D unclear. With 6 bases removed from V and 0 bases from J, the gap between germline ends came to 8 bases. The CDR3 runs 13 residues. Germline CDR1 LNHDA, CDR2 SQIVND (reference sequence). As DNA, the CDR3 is TGTGCCAGTAGCCCTGGGCTGAACACTGAAGCTTTCTTT. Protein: CASSPGLNTEAFF.

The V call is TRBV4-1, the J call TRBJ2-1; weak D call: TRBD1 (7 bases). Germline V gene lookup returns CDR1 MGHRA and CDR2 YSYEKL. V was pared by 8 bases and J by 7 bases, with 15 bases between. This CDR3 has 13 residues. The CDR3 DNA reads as TGCGCCAGCGGCGCGACAGGGAGGAATGAGCAGTTCTTC. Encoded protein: CASGATGRNEQFF.